Listed below are T cell receptor beta chains from one sample, sequenced in a study of monozygotic twins with inflammatory bowel disease. No DNA is given; TCRdb re-called the 5' RACE reads and lists each CDR3 protein once. The sample shows some 170,000 distinct CDR3 sequences, and 6.5% to 9% sits with its ten largest clones. The sample taken for sequencing was blood. The source is a human donor with ulcerative colitis or Crohn's disease, or a healthy co-twin of an affected twin (not recorded which). The CDR3 runs from the conserved cysteine through the conserved F or W.

j_call | v_call | cdr3_aa
TRBJ2-2 | TRBV30 | CAWSPGTDFANTGELFF
TRBJ1-1 | TRBV7-2 | CASSPQNRGRFYTEAFF
TRBJ1-5 | TRBV12-3/TRBV12-4 | CASSPLGQPQHF
TRBJ1-3 | TRBV25-1 | CASSEFGNTIYF
TRBJ2-5 | TRBV20-1 | CSARGPSGRETQYF
TRBJ2-5 | TRBV18 | CASSRTPGVGGQETQYF
TRBJ2-5 | TRBV7-2 | CASSPLFSYQETQYF
TRBJ1-1 | TRBV14 | CASSPGPEAFF
TRBJ2-4 | TRBV28 | CASSKTGTDGYIQYF
TRBJ2-2 | TRBV5-1 | CASSLGDSNTGELFF
TRBJ2-2 | TRBV5-4 | CASSTTRTPSGELFF
TRBJ2-7 | TRBV9 | CASSASGTSVEQYF
TRBJ2-1 | TRBV7-9 | CASSANSYNEQFF
TRBJ2-5 | TRBV5-1 | CASSLDSGETQYF
TRBJ1-2 | TRBV7-9 | CASSLLSGTLGGYTF
TRBJ1-3 | TRBV10-2 | CASSDQGISGNTIYF
TRBJ1-1 | TRBV29-1 | CSVGPGPMNTEAFF
TRBJ2-3 | TRBV5-4 | CASSFGTDTDTQYF
TRBJ2-7 | TRBV20-1 | CSAREGASYEQYF
TRBJ2-7 | TRBV28 | CASRPSGSYEQYF
TRBJ1-2 | TRBV29-1 | CSVRDSNYGYTF
TRBJ2-5 | TRBV20-1 | CSARELAGETQYF
TRBJ1-1 | TRBV21-1 | CASSKAGRGRTEAFF
TRBJ2-3 | TRBV27 | CASSPQPWGGVSTDTQYF
TRBJ2-5 | TRBV5-1 | CASSSGETQYF
TRBJ1-1 | TRBV20-1 | CSATRGGTGTEAFF
TRBJ2-3 | TRBV9 | CASSVAIAGESLGTQYF
TRBJ2-7 | TRBV5-1 | CASSPTRTGVISYEQYF
TRBJ2-7 | TRBV29-1 | CSVEVGVAGINSYEQYF
TRBJ1-2 | TRBV3-1 | CASSQLRRTYGYTF
TRBJ2-7 | TRBV5-1 | CASSLAPGRSYEQYF
TRBJ2-7 | TRBV12-3/TRBV12-4 | CASSPSGTGGIEQYF
TRBJ1-1 | TRBV6-5 | CASSYSITPPLSEAFF
TRBJ2-4 | TRBV20-1 | CSAPDRESKNIQYF
TRBJ2-5 | TRBV10-3 | CAISESNSRETQYF
TRBJ2-1 | TRBV5-1 | CASSIGDRSYNEQFF
TRBJ2-7 | TRBV15 | CATSRQDSYEQYF
TRBJ2-7 | TRBV9 | CASSPDSGPTYEQYF
TRBJ2-3 | TRBV28 | CASSSGWAGALTDTQYF
TRBJ2-2 | TRBV10-3 | CAISEGQGLRTGELFF
TRBJ1-2 | TRBV5-4 | CASSADTSNYGYTF
TRBJ2-5 | TRBV2 | CASSEVGGAHRVKTQYF
TRBJ2-3 | TRBV5-1 | CASAYRGLTDTQYF
TRBJ2-2 | TRBV10-3 | CAISDTSGELFF
TRBJ1-5 | TRBV20-1 | CSARRQGDSNQPQHF
TRBJ2-7 | TRBV6-1 | CASRPPGQSYEQYF
TRBJ1-4 | TRBV12-3/TRBV12-4 | CASSQHRSPTTNEKLFF
TRBJ2-7 | TRBV11-2 | CASSFTGTSGRTSYEQYF
TRBJ2-3 | TRBV29-1 | CSVVNLDTQYF
TRBJ2-7 | TRBV6-5 | CASRPGQGSSYEQYF
TRBJ2-2 | TRBV5-5 | CASSLRPGQGLWELFF
TRBJ1-1 | TRBV20-1 | CSAPRPGLVAEAFF
TRBJ1-1 | TRBV11-2 | CASSYGGYTEAFF
TRBJ1-6 | TRBV20-1 | CSARDTPDSPLHF
TRBJ2-5 | TRBV5-1 | CASSLTLAGVGQETQYF
TRBJ2-1 | TRBV7-3 | CASSLTHGLYYNEQFF
TRBJ2-7 | TRBV11-2 | CASSLSPTGGEQYF